One sample yielded the 15 T cell receptor beta chains listed below, sequenced in a study of T cell responses to AZD1222 COVID-19 vaccine. Using immunoSEQ multiplex PCR, the repertoire was profiled, and TCRdb retains in-frame clones only, with some absent. The table has approximately 150,000 clones, 88% seen once. The material was peripheral blood, obtained 28 days after the second AZD1222 dose. The origin of the receptors is an adult who received the AZD1222 COVID-19 vaccine.

The chain is built from TRBV13 and TRBJ2-7, with 9 bases lining up with TRBD1. CDR3 length: 15 residues. Germline CDR1 reads PRHDT; CDR2 reads FYEKMQ (reference sequence). J lost 6 bases, V lost 0 bases, and 6 bases had no gene match. The CDR3 is CASSLGGTGPTEQYF. CDR3 bases: TGTGCCAGCAGCTTAGGGGGGACAGGGCCTACCGAGCAGTACTTC.

V usage is TRBV3-1 (or the pseudogene TRBV3-2) and J usage is TRBJ2-1; 13 nucleotides agree with TRBD2. Germline CDR1 LGHDT, CDR2 YNNKEL (reference sequence). The V gene end was trimmed by 4 bases and the J gene end by 2 bases; junction bases not matched to a gene: 2. The length of the CDR3 is 16 residues. The DNA for the CDR3 is TGTGCCAGCAGCCGCGGACTAGCGGGGGCCTACAATGAGCAGTTCTTC. This encodes CASSRGLAGAYNEQFF.

The chain combines TRBV7-9 with TRBJ1-1; TRBD1 agrees at 8 bases. With V trimmed by 4 bases and J by 2 bases, 3 bases remained unmatched. The CDR3 consists of 14 residues. The V gene's germline CDR1 is SEHNR and CDR2 FQNEAQ (reference sequence). The CDR3 loop is CASSSGQGNTEAFF. The CDR3 DNA reads as TGTGCCAGCAGCTCTGGACAGGGAAACACTGAAGCTTTCTTT.

The rearrangement joins TRBV18 to TRBJ2-2; D gene unclear. V shed 3 bases and J shed 2 bases, with 13 bases lying between them. The CDR3 extends over 16 amino acids. CDR1 and CDR2 (germline): KGHSH, LQKENI. The CDR3 DNA follows: TGTGCCAGCTCACCGGAGCCACGCCATAACACCGGGGAGCTGTTTTTT. This sequence encodes CASSPEPRHNTGELFF.

The V and J genes are TRBV4-3 and TRBJ1-1; perhaps TRBD1 as D (5 bases). This CDR3 is 16 amino acids long. Between the trimmed V and J ends, which lost 1 base and 2 bases, there was a span of 14 bases. CDR1 is LGHNA and CDR2 is YSLEER in the germline V gene. The CDR3 loop is CASSQVWGGSNTEAFF. Here the CDR3 DNA reads TGCGCCAGCAGCCAAGTCTGGGGGGGATCCAACACTGAAGCTTTCTTT.

V gene TRBV27 combines with J gene TRBJ1-5; D ambiguous. Trimming left V 0 bases short and J 0 bases short, with 9 bases between. CDR1 and CDR2 from the germline V gene are MNHEY and SMNVEV (reference sequence). CDR3 length: 16 amino acids. The CDR3 coding sequence is TGTGCCAGCAGTTTATCGAGAGCTTATAGCAATCAGCCCCAGCATTTT. Translation: CASSLSRAYSNQPQHF.

The rearrangement joins TRBV29-1 to TRBJ1-1; no clear D. The V end lost 6 bases, the J end lost 8 bases, and 22 bases lay between the germline ends. The germline gives CDR1 SQVTM, CDR2 ANQGSEA. The CDR3 has 14 residues. This chain's CDR3 is CSVDSTVVAGEAFF. The CDR3 DNA sequence: TGCAGCGTCGACTCGACCGTCGTGGCGGGCGAAGCTTTCTTT.

J is TRBJ1-5 and V is TRBV4-1; D possibly corresponds to TRBD1 (6 bases). V dropped 0 bases and J dropped 7 bases, with 25 bases sitting between them. This CDR3 is built from 19 residues. Per germline, CDR1 MGHRA and CDR2 YSYEKL. The CDR3 nucleotides read TGCGCCAGCAGCCAAGACGATGTAAGCTACAGGGCCGACGGCCAGCCCCAGCATTTT. Its protein product is CASSQDDVSYRADGQPQHF.

J is TRBJ1-1 and V is TRBV29-1, with D uncertain. This CDR3 is built from 14 residues. The V end was cut by 8 bases, the J end by 0 bases, with 16 bases between. Germline CDR1 and CDR2: SQVTM and ANQGSEA. CDR3 in amino acids: CSSKESSVNTEAFF. For the CDR3, the DNA is TGCAGCTCTAAGGAATCATCAGTGAACACTGAAGCTTTCTTT. Variable domain in full (rest from reference TRBV29-1 and TRBJ1-1): SAVISQKPSRDICQRGTSLTIQCQVDSQVTMMFWYRQQPGQSLTLIATANQGSEATYESGFVIDKFPISRPNLTFSTLTVSNMSPEDSSIYLCSSKESSVNTEAFFGQGTRLTVV.

This clone was recorded once. This chain joins TRBV30 and TRBJ2-5, with D possibly TRBD2 on 6 matching bases. The V end lost 0 bases, the J end lost 8 bases, and 16 bases lay between the germline ends. Germline CDR1 GTSNPN, CDR2 SVGIG (reference sequence). The CDR3 runs 14 residues. CDR3 sequence (DNA): TGTGCCTGGAGTGTGTCTCGTGGGGGAGGAACCCAGTACTTC. Amino acid sequence: CAWSVSRGGGTQYF.

This chain connects TRBV5-1 to TRBJ2-1, with TRBD2 matching over 11 bases. V dropped 2 bases and J dropped 4; count of bases not matched to a gene: 5. Germline loops: CDR1 SGHRS, CDR2 YFSETQ. CDR3 length: 16 amino acids. This chain's CDR3 is CASSFTGTSGYNEQFF. CDR3 DNA: TGCGCCAGCAGCTTCACCGGGACTAGCGGATACAATGAGCAGTTCTTC.

The chain is built from TRBV2 and TRBJ1-2; D gene uncertain. From germline, CDR1 is SNHLY and CDR2 FYNNEI. The CDR3 runs to 10 residues. Trimming left V 6 bases short and J 8 bases short, with 7 bases between. CDR3 sequence reads: CASRGKGYTF. Here the CDR3 DNA reads TGTGCCAGCAGGGGAAAAGGCTACACCTTC.

This clone occurred a few times. V usage is TRBV30 and J usage is TRBJ2-5, with a weak D call TRBD2 (7 bases). This CDR3 is 14 amino acids long. Trimming left V 5 bases short and J 5 bases short, with 18 bases between. Germline loops: CDR1 GTSNPN, CDR2 SVGIG (reference sequence). The CDR3 DNA reads TGTGCCTGGGGCTCGACGGGGGGCGCGGAGACCCAGTACTTC. Amino acids: CAWGSTGGAETQYF.

The chain uses TRBV3-1 (or the pseudogene TRBV3-2) and TRBJ1-1; D gene ambiguous. V dropped 1 base and J dropped 7 bases, with 10 bases sitting between them. Germline CDR1 is LGHDT and CDR2 is YNNKEL (reference sequence). The CDR3 spans 13 residues. The CDR3 bases are TGTGCCAGCAGCCAAGGTGGGGTCGGTGAAGCTTTCTTT. It specifies CASSQGGVGEAFF.

The rearrangement joins TRBV30 to TRBJ2-2; 8 bases agree with TRBD2. V was pared by 2 bases and J by 6 bases, with 11 bases of the junction left unmatched. Germline V gene sequence: CDR1 GTSNPN, CDR2 SVGIG (reference sequence). The CDR3 consists of 16 residues. The CDR3 is CAWSRGGGLRAGELFF. CDR3 nucleotides: TGTGCCTGGAGTCGGGGGGGCGGTCTACGGGCCGGGGAGCTGTTTTTT.